What follows describes a single TCR beta chain. Cohorts were based on clinical histories the participants reported. Original data processing: Cell counts per sample came from amplifying reference gene primers. Repertoires were generated with immunoSEQ multiplex PCR, while TCRdb's copy carries only in-frame clones and drops some. V and J calls and clone size are given by that table; D and trimming were obtained from the DNA. Of a few hundred thousand clones in the sample, around 88% were seen once. The data belong to a study of blood T cell repertoires in COVID-19. Per germline, CDR1 MDHEN and CDR2 SYDVKM. V shed 5 bases, J shed 8 bases, and the junction held 8 bases outside the gene matches. The CDR3 sequence is 13 residues long.

J is TRBJ1-2 and V is TRBV28, with 7 bases lining up with TRBD1. The TCR sequence derives from a woman in her forties or fifties with acute COVID-19. Sequencing used PBMCs or T cells enriched from blood (not recorded which). The CDR3 region has the DNA TGTGCCAGCAGTCGTACAGGGGTAGGCGGCTACACCTTC. This encodes CASSRTGVGGYTF.